This T cell receptor (beta chain) was obtained from a study of OX40 agonist ivuxolimab in advanced cancers. As for the study more broadly: Ivuxolimab was a fully human IgG2 agonistic monoclonal antibody targeting the costimulatory receptor OX40 (CD134). The paper covers the monotherapy dose-escalation part of the phase I ivuxolimab trial, which included N of about 56 patients. Intravenous ivuxolimab was administered to patients every 2 weeks at six dose levels: 0.01, 0.1, 0.3, 1.5, 3 and 10 mg/kg. Of the approximately 53 patients in dose escalation, about 20 had hepatocellular carcinoma, about 15 had melanoma, 9 had renal cell carcinoma and 9 had head and neck cancer. Prior anti-PD-1, anti-PD-L1 or anti-CTLA-4 therapy was permitted, and checkpoint inhibitors had been received by roughly 42% of dose-escalation patients. The purpose of peripheral TCRbeta sequencing was to test whether ivuxolimab changed TCR sequence diversity and led to clonal T-cell expansion. A male proportion of roughly 80% and a mean age of around 60 years, ranging from roughly 23 to 79, were recorded for the dose-escalation cohort. Three dose-escalation patients achieved partial responses, one with hepatocellular carcinoma and two with cutaneous melanoma.

Paper-wide results and their limitations: After ivuxolimab, CD8+ T cells had more expanded clones than CD4+ T cells on average. Low levels of normalized T-cell clonal expansion were also seen in some patients who did not respond. In the 0.1-3.0 mg/kg groups, partial responders were among the patients with the lowest normalized peripheral clonal expansion, particularly in CD8+ T cells. At doses of 0.1 to 3.0 mg/kg, clonal expansion of both CD4+ and CD8+ blood T cells was observed from baseline to week 6. The antigen specificity of the peripheral T cells that underwent clonal expansion was not determined.

Patients with a history of autoimmune disease or receiving systemic immunosuppression were excluded from the trial. Peripheral blood for TCR sequencing was drawn from every dose cohort at baseline, at cycle 4 day 1 and at cycle 7 day 1. Samples came from an open-label, multicenter, first-in-human phase I dose-escalation trial of ivuxolimab. Adults with locally advanced or metastatic melanoma, renal cell, hepatocellular, or head and neck squamous cell carcinoma were enrolled in the trial. CD4+ and CD8+ T cells were sorted separately from peripheral blood before TCR sequencing. The germline V gene supplies CDR1 SGHDT and CDR2 YYEEEE. Deletion took 4 bases off V and 3 bases off J, with a span of 14 bases between the germline ends. The CDR3 numbers 14 residues from cysteine through phenylalanine. Only the CDR3 region is kept as DNA, spanning 42 bases read in frame from base 1. As regards this clone: The target of this receptor is not known. Base qualities are missing; no much larger clone stands one base away.

Genomic DNA was extracted from sorted cells for sequencing of the TCRbeta CDR3 region. TCRbeta CDR3 regions were sequenced using the immunoSEQ Assay. Here the immuneACCESS table is served through TCRdb, limited to in-frame sequences with V and J called. Missing clones are a known gap in these copies; in checked studies unresolved V genes cover under half, and the rest lacks a known reason. The sample table holds 20,000 to 30,000 clones, of which around nine tenths were seen once. 20% to 25% of the sample goes to the ten largest clones. This sequence originates from an adult with an advanced solid tumor such as melanoma, head and neck, liver or kidney cancer. The V and J segments used are TRBV5-6 and TRBJ2-7, with a weak D call of TRBD2 (6 bases match). The material was CD4+ or CD8+ T cells sorted from blood, obtained in a trial of the OX40 agonist ivuxolimab. The DNA reads TGTGCCAGCAGCCTCGGGACTGCATACTACGAGCAGTACTTC. This yields the protein CASSLGTAYYEQYF.